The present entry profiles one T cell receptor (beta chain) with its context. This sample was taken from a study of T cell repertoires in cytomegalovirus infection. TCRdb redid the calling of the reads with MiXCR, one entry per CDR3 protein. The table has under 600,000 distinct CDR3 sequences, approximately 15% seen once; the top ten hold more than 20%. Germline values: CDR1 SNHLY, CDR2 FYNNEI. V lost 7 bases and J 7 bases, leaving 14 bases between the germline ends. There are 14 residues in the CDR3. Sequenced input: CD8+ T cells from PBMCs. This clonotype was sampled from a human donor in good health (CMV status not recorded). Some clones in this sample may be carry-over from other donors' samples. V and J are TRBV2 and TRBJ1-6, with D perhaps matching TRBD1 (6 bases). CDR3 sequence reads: CASNPRGGNSPLHF. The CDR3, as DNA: TGTGCCAGCAACCCCAGGGGTGGAAATTCACCCCTCCACTTT.